The 13 T cell receptor beta chains listed next were all sequenced from one sample in a study of T cell responses to AZD1222 COVID-19 vaccine. The method was immunoSEQ multiplex PCR; TCRdb's version includes in-frame clones alone and lacks a portion of them. The profile shows about 170,000 clones, about 85% of them singletons. The source material was peripheral blood, sampled on day 0 of AZD1222 vaccination. The origin of the receptors is an adult in good health.

The table lists this clone with a count of one. The V and J genes are TRBV18 and TRBJ2-7; TRBD2 might be the D (6 bases). The CDR3 covers 13 residues. Trimming took 4 bases from V and 1 from J, leaving 8 bases between them. Germline CDR1 reads KGHSH; CDR2 reads LQKENI. CDR3 bases: TGTGCCAGCTCACTAGCGGAATCCTACGAGCAGTACTTC. Its protein product is CASSLAESYEQYF.

V usage is TRBV28 and J usage is TRBJ2-3, with D tentatively TRBD1 or TRBD2 (6 bases each). There are 16 residues in the CDR3. Germline-derived CDR1 and CDR2 are MDHEN and SYDVKM. Trimming pared 5 bases from V and 0 bases from J, leaving 15 bases between. CDR3 sequence: CASSQMWGASTDTQYF. CDR3 nucleotide sequence: TGTGCCAGCAGTCAAATGTGGGGGGCCAGCACAGATACGCAGTATTTT.

The rearrangement uses TRBV2 and TRBJ1-1; D call uncertain. The CDR3 covers 15 residues. Germline loops: CDR1 SNHLY, CDR2 FYNNEI. Trimming cost V 8 bases and J 0 bases, with 16 bases left between them. CDR3 nucleotides: TGTGCCAGCTCTAGACGGGGAACAGTGAACACTGAAGCTTTCTTT. This gives the protein CASSRRGTVNTEAFF.

V and J are TRBV11-2 and TRBJ1-2; 7 bases agree with TRBD1. CDR3 length equals 16 residues. Germline-derived CDR1 and CDR2 are SGHAT and FQNNGV. V lost 8 bases, J lost 5 bases, and 17 bases stayed unmatched. The CDR3 sequence: CASSTVRRQGVYGYTF. DNA of the CDR3: TGTGCCAGCTCCACGGTCAGGAGACAGGGAGTGTATGGCTACACCTTC.

The V and J genes are TRBV6-5 and TRBJ2-7, with D uncertain. In germline, CDR1 is MNHEY, CDR2 SVGAGI. V dropped 0 bases and J dropped 6 bases, with 9 bases sitting between them. The CDR3 totals 13 residues. This chain's CDR3 is CASSYSTPGEQYF. The CDR3 DNA sequence: TGTGCCAGCAGTTACTCGACCCCGGGCGAGCAGTACTTC.

This clone appeared a few times. This chain connects TRBV5-4 to TRBJ1-1; D unclear. Germline V lookup: CDR1 SGHNT, CDR2 YYREEE (reference sequence). This CDR3 region has 13 residues. Trimming took off 0 bases at V and 4 bases at J, with 7 bases between the two ends. For the CDR3, the DNA is TGTGCCAGCAGCTTGGACCATGGCACTGAAGCTTTCTTT. This gives the protein CASSLDHGTEAFF.

The chain recombines TRBV5-1 with TRBJ1-1; TRBD1 agrees at 7 bases. The germline gives CDR1 SGHRS, CDR2 YFSETQ. The length of the CDR3 is 13 residues. J gave up 9 bases and V 2 bases, and 7 bases lay outside the gene matches. This CDR3 reads CASSFGGQPQAFF. CDR3 nucleotides: TGCGCCAGCAGCTTCGGGGGACAGCCCCAAGCTTTCTTT. Looking up the rest from reference TRBV5-1 and TRBJ1-1 gives the full variable domain: KAGVTQTPRYLIKTRGQQVTLSCSPISGHRSVSWYQQTPGQGLQFLFEYFSETQRNKGNFPGRFSGRQFSNSRSEMNVSTLELGDSALYLCASSFGGQPQAFFGQGTRLTVV.

The chain combines TRBV6-1 with TRBJ1-1; D gene uncertain. CDR3 length: 14 residues. V shed 3 bases and J shed 5 bases, with 13 bases lying between them. CDR1 is MNHNS, CDR2 SASEGT, per germline. CDR3 sequence: CASSDIGRGTEAFF. The CDR3 coding sequence is TGTGCCAGCAGTGATATTGGCCGGGGTACTGAAGCTTTCTTT.

The chain employs TRBV5-1 and TRBJ1-1; D is possibly TRBD1 (6 bases). The germline CDR1 and CDR2 sequences are SGHRS and YFSETQ. The V and J ends lost 2 bases and 2 bases respectively, with 10 bases between them. The CDR3 length is 14 residues. The CDR3 coding sequence is TGCGCCAGCAGCTTACGGACAGCCAACACTGAAGCTTTCTTT. It specifies CASSLRTANTEAFF.

This clone was observed once. The CDR3 coding sequence is TGTGCCAGCAGCTTCCGGGAGGGCCAGTACGAGCAGTACTTC. This codes for CASSFREGQYEQYF. The V call is TRBV5-4, the J call TRBJ2-7; TRBD2 agrees at 8 bases. Per the germline V gene, CDR1 is SGHNT and CDR2 is YYREEE (reference sequence). V lost 2 bases, J lost 4 bases, and 5 bases stayed unmatched. This CDR3 is 14 amino acids long.

The chain links TRBV2 to TRBJ1-3; 9 bases line up with TRBD1. Germline assignment: CDR1 SNHLY and CDR2 FYNNEI. Trimming at V came to 4 bases and at J to 4 bases, leaving 8 bases not matched to a gene. The CDR3 contains 16 residues. The chain's CDR3 is CASSGINRGRGNTIYF. The CDR3 DNA reads TGTGCCAGCAGTGGCATCAACAGGGGGCGAGGAAACACCATATATTTT. Filled out from reference TRBV2 and TRBJ1-3, the complete variable domain reads EPEVTQTPSHQVTQMGQEVILRCVPISNHLYFYWYRQILGQKVEFLVSFYNNEISEKSEIFDDQFSVERPDGSNFTLKIRSTKLEDSAMYFCASSGINRGRGNTIYFGEGSWLTVV.

This chain's CDR3 is CASSSPPPLINTEAFF. Written as DNA, the CDR3 is TGTGCCAGTAGCTCCCCTCCGCCACTGATTAACACTGAAGCTTTCTTT. The genes are TRBV19 and TRBJ1-1; no clear D. CDR1 and CDR2 (germline): LNHDA, SQIVND (reference sequence). V shed 6 bases and J shed 2 bases, with 19 bases lying between them. The CDR3 is made up of 16 amino acids.

This clone was detected only once. The rearrangement uses TRBV5-1 and TRBJ2-1; 7 bases are shared with TRBD1. The V gene's germline CDR1 is SGHRS and CDR2 YFSETQ. The CDR3 runs 13 residues. Trimming took 7 bases from V and 0 from J; bases not matched to a gene: 1. This CDR3 reads CASRQGSYNEQFF. In nucleotides, the CDR3 is TGCGCCAGCCGACAGGGCTCCTACAATGAGCAGTTCTTC.